A selection of T cell receptor beta chains follows, all from one sample in a study of siplizumab effects on memory and regulatory T cells. Produced via immunoSEQ multiplex PCR; TCRdb's table is partial and in-frame only. The profile shows roughly 110,000 clones, roughly 95% of them singletons. The sample comprised non-Treg CD4+ T cells sorted from blood. All receptors come from a human donor in good health. Each CDR3 is given with its conserved first and last residue. The D gene is left open where the match is weak. Clone size is not always given. Where it is, it says once, few, many or a class for expanded clones.

j_call: TRBJ2-5; v_call: TRBV19; clone_size: once; d_call: TRBD1; cdr3_aa: CASSKRTGETQYF; cdr3_nt: TGTGCCAGTAGTAAAAGGACAGGGGAGACCCAGTACTTC
j_call: TRBJ1-2; v_call: TRBV12-5; clone_size: once; d_call: -; cdr3_aa: CASGQGSGYTF; cdr3_nt: TGTGCTAGTGGCCAGGGTTCGGGCTACACCTTC
j_call: TRBJ1-3; v_call: TRBV28; clone_size: once; d_call: -; cdr3_aa: CASRLESGNTIYF; cdr3_nt: TGTGCCAGCAGACTTGAGTCTGGAAACACCATATATTTT
j_call: TRBJ1-2; v_call: TRBV6-5; clone_size: -; d_call: -; cdr3_aa: CASSVQANYGYTF; cdr3_nt: TGTGCCAGCAGTGTACAAGCTAACTATGGCTACACCTTC
j_call: TRBJ2-5; v_call: TRBV5-1; clone_size: -; d_call: TRBD1; cdr3_aa: CASSQNPRDRGQETQYF; cdr3_nt: TGCGCCAGCAGCCAGAACCCCCGGGACAGGGGACAAGAGACCCAGTACTTC
j_call: TRBJ1-3; v_call: TRBV7-2; clone_size: -; d_call: -; cdr3_aa: CASSLLPSGQAGNTIYF; cdr3_nt: TGTGCCAGCAGCTTACTTCCTTCCGGCCAAGCTGGAAACACCATATATTTT
j_call: TRBJ2-7; v_call: TRBV7-9; clone_size: -; d_call: -; cdr3_aa: CASSPGGGFYEQYF; cdr3_nt: TGTGCCAGCAGCCCGGGAGGGGGCTTCTACGAGCAGTACTTC
j_call: TRBJ2-3; v_call: TRBV9; clone_size: -; d_call: -; cdr3_aa: CASSVSNRVTDTQYF; cdr3_nt: TGTGCCAGCAGCGTCTCGAACAGGGTCACAGATACGCAGTATTTT
j_call: TRBJ1-4; v_call: TRBV5-1; clone_size: -; d_call: TRBD1; cdr3_aa: CASRQGDSSEKLFF; cdr3_nt: TGCGCCAGCAGACAGGGGGATTCAAGTGAAAAACTGTTTTTT
j_call: TRBJ1-4; v_call: TRBV25-1; clone_size: -; d_call: -; cdr3_aa: CASSESLLGHEKLFF; cdr3_nt: TGTGCCAGCAGTGAAAGTCTATTAGGGCATGAAAAACTGTTTTTT
j_call: TRBJ1-2; v_call: TRBV19; clone_size: -; d_call: -; cdr3_aa: CASSIGAGRANYGYTF; cdr3_nt: TGTGCCAGTAGTATAGGTGCGGGACGTGCTAACTATGGCTACACCTTC
j_call: TRBJ1-1; v_call: TRBV29-1; clone_size: -; d_call: -; cdr3_aa: CSVVDPGNEAFF; cdr3_nt: TGCAGCGTCGTGGACCCGGGTAATGAAGCTTTCTTT
j_call: TRBJ1-6; v_call: TRBV6-6; clone_size: once; d_call: -; cdr3_aa: CAVLQGYNSPLHF; cdr3_nt: TGTGCCGTCCTCCAGGGGTATAATTCACCCCTCCACTTT
j_call: TRBJ2-5; v_call: TRBV2; clone_size: few; d_call: TRBD1; cdr3_aa: CASSEAADRRQETQYF; cdr3_nt: TGTGCCAGCAGTGAAGCGGCGGACAGGAGGCAAGAGACCCAGTACTTC
j_call: TRBJ2-1; v_call: TRBV5-4; clone_size: -; d_call: TRBD2; cdr3_aa: CASSQELAGYNEQFF; cdr3_nt: TGTGCCAGCAGCCAAGAACTAGCGGGGTACAATGAGCAGTTCTTC
j_call: TRBJ1-3; v_call: TRBV2; clone_size: -; d_call: -; cdr3_aa: CASFPGLPGNTIYF; cdr3_nt: TGTGCCAGTTTCCCGGGGCTCCCTGGAAACACCATATATTTT
j_call: TRBJ1-2; v_call: TRBV7-6; clone_size: few; d_call: -; cdr3_aa: CASSRGQGYYGYTF; cdr3_nt: TGTGCCAGCAGCCGAGGTCAGGGCTACTATGGCTACACCTTC
j_call: TRBJ1-1; v_call: TRBV29-1; clone_size: few; d_call: -; cdr3_aa: CSVRTVVSLNTEAFF; cdr3_nt: TGCAGCGTGCGAACCGTTGTGAGCCTGAACACTGAAGCTTTCTTT
j_call: TRBJ1-5; v_call: TRBV7-2; clone_size: -; d_call: TRBD1; cdr3_aa: CASSPRQGIGQPQHF; cdr3_nt: TGTGCCAGCAGCCCCCGACAGGGTATAGGTCAGCCCCAGCATTTT
j_call: TRBJ1-4; v_call: TRBV10-3; clone_size: -; d_call: -; cdr3_aa: CASNRATNEKLFF; cdr3_nt: TGTGCCTCGAACAGGGCAACTAATGAAAAACTGTTTTTT
j_call: TRBJ2-7; v_call: TRBV7-3; clone_size: once; d_call: -; cdr3_aa: CASSLGPWGLEQYF; cdr3_nt: TGTGCCAGCAGCTTAGGCCCCTGGGGGCTCGAGCAGTACTTC
j_call: TRBJ2-3; v_call: TRBV25-1; clone_size: -; d_call: -; cdr3_aa: CASSDFLGSTDTQYF; cdr3_nt: TGTGCCAGCAGTGATTTTTTGGGGAGCACAGATACGCAGTATTTT
j_call: TRBJ2-7; v_call: TRBV4-2; clone_size: -; d_call: TRBD1; cdr3_aa: CASRLSGTGAYEQYF; cdr3_nt: TGTGCCAGCAGACTATCCGGGACAGGGGCCTACGAGCAGTACTTC
j_call: TRBJ1-2; v_call: TRBV5-6; clone_size: -; d_call: -; cdr3_aa: CASSRERQSYGYTF; cdr3_nt: TGTGCCAGCAGCAGGGAAAGGCAATCCTATGGCTACACCTTC
j_call: TRBJ2-1; v_call: TRBV5-4; clone_size: -; d_call: -; cdr3_aa: CASSWGRGTPSNEQFF; cdr3_nt: TGTGCCAGCAGTTGGGGGCGCGGGACCCCATCCAATGAGCAGTTCTTC
j_call: TRBJ2-2; v_call: TRBV7-2; clone_size: -; d_call: -; cdr3_aa: CASTPTRVGTGELFF; cdr3_nt: TGTGCCAGCACTCCGACTAGAGTAGGGACCGGGGAGCTGTTTTTT
j_call: TRBJ1-5; v_call: TRBV27; clone_size: -; d_call: -; cdr3_aa: CATSGGQGTLYSNQPQHF; cdr3_nt: TGTGCCACCTCCGGTGGGCAGGGGACCCTGTATAGCAATCAGCCCCAGCATTTT
j_call: TRBJ2-1; v_call: TRBV6-5; clone_size: -; d_call: TRBD2; cdr3_aa: CASSLTGGLYEQFF; cdr3_nt: TGTGCCAGCAGTCTTACGGGGGGGCTCTATGAGCAGTTCTTC
j_call: TRBJ2-3; v_call: TRBV7-9; clone_size: -; d_call: -; cdr3_aa: CASSLRGGDTQYF; cdr3_nt: TGTGCCAGCAGCCTCAGGGGTGGGGATACGCAGTATTTT
j_call: TRBJ1-2; v_call: TRBV28; clone_size: -; d_call: -; cdr3_aa: CASSLLHIPNYGYTF; cdr3_nt: TGTGCCAGCAGTTTGCTACACATCCCTAACTATGGCTACACCTTC
j_call: TRBJ1-1; v_call: TRBV7-3; clone_size: -; d_call: -; cdr3_aa: CASSLMSGANTEAFF; cdr3_nt: TGTGCCAGCAGCTTAATGTCCGGGGCCAACACTGAAGCTTTCTTT
j_call: TRBJ1-5; v_call: TRBV4-1; clone_size: -; d_call: -; cdr3_aa: CASSQEGGSGQPQHF; cdr3_nt: TGCGCCAGCAGCCAAGAGGGCGGCAGTGGTCAGCCCCAGCATTTT
j_call: TRBJ2-4; v_call: TRBV7-5; clone_size: -; d_call: -; cdr3_aa: CVRSKYTLAKNIQYF; cdr3_nt: TGTGTCAGAAGCAAGTATACGCTAGCCAAAAACATTCAGTACTTC
j_call: TRBJ2-5; v_call: TRBV6-5; clone_size: once; d_call: -; cdr3_aa: CASQPRGETQYF; cdr3_nt: TGTGCCAGCCAACCGCGAGGGGAGACCCAGTACTTC
j_call: TRBJ2-6; v_call: TRBV18; clone_size: -; d_call: TRBD1; cdr3_aa: CASSPLTGDRANVLTF; cdr3_nt: TGTGCCAGCTCACCACTCACAGGGGATAGGGCCAACGTCCTGACTTTC
j_call: TRBJ1-1; v_call: TRBV12-5; clone_size: -; d_call: -; cdr3_aa: CASGISGQFLNTEAFF; cdr3_nt: TGTGCTAGTGGCATATCCGGACAGTTTTTGAACACTGAAGCTTTCTTT
j_call: TRBJ1-1; v_call: TRBV5-1; clone_size: -; d_call: -; cdr3_aa: CASSPQGVANTEAFF; cdr3_nt: TGCGCCAGCAGTCCACAGGGTGTGGCGAACACTGAAGCTTTCTTT
j_call: TRBJ2-5; v_call: TRBV7-6; clone_size: -; d_call: TRBD1; cdr3_aa: CASSLGQGFRETQYF; cdr3_nt: TGTGCCAGCAGCCTCGGACAGGGATTCCGAGAGACCCAGTACTTC
j_call: TRBJ1-6; v_call: TRBV28; clone_size: -; d_call: -; cdr3_aa: CASRLYRETDSPLHF; cdr3_nt: TGTGCCAGCAGATTATACAGGGAGACTGATTCACCCCTCCACTTT
j_call: TRBJ1-1; v_call: TRBV18; clone_size: -; d_call: TRBD1; cdr3_aa: CASSTRQGITEAFF; cdr3_nt: TGTGCCAGCTCAACTAGACAGGGGATAACTGAAGCTTTCTTT
j_call: TRBJ2-2; v_call: TRBV18; clone_size: -; d_call: -; cdr3_aa: CASSPRQDYTGELFF; cdr3_nt: TGTGCCAGCTCGCCGAGACAGGATTACACCGGGGAGCTGTTTTTT
j_call: TRBJ1-2; v_call: TRBV28; clone_size: once; d_call: TRBD1; cdr3_aa: CASRSPGTGGFGYTF; cdr3_nt: TGTGCCAGCAGGTCCCCCGGGACAGGGGGCTTTGGCTACACCTTC
j_call: TRBJ2-1; v_call: TRBV15; clone_size: -; d_call: -; cdr3_aa: CATSRGLSPPFF; cdr3_nt: TGTGCCACCAGCAGAGGGCTGTCTCCCCCGTTCTTC
j_call: TRBJ1-6; v_call: TRBV7-3; clone_size: -; d_call: -; cdr3_aa: CASSLAGNGNSPLHF; cdr3_nt: TGTGCCAGCAGCTTAGCCGGGAATGGCAATTCACCCCTCCACTTT
j_call: TRBJ1-6; v_call: TRBV28; clone_size: -; d_call: -; cdr3_aa: CASSFPADYSPLHF; cdr3_nt: TGTGCCAGCAGTTTTCCGGCGGATTATTCACCCCTCCACTTT
j_call: TRBJ1-4; v_call: TRBV4-3; clone_size: once; d_call: -; cdr3_aa: CASSQDTGTGNEKLFF; cdr3_nt: TGCGCCAGCAGCCAAGATACAGGGACGGGAAATGAAAAACTGTTTTTT
j_call: TRBJ1-3; v_call: TRBV6-5; clone_size: -; d_call: -; cdr3_aa: CASREGLRNTIYF; cdr3_nt: TGTGCCAGCAGGGAGGGTTTGCGAAACACCATATATTTT
j_call: TRBJ1-2; v_call: TRBV6-5; clone_size: few; d_call: -; cdr3_aa: CATQIGKWGYGYTF; cdr3_nt: TGTGCCACACAGATCGGCAAATGGGGCTATGGCTACACCTTC
j_call: TRBJ1-5; v_call: TRBV21-1; clone_size: -; d_call: -; cdr3_aa: CASSKGGSNQPQHF; cdr3_nt: TGTGCCAGCAGCAAGGGCGGTAGCAATCAGCCCCAGCATTTT
j_call: TRBJ1-1; v_call: TRBV19; clone_size: once; d_call: TRBD1; cdr3_aa: CASSPQGTGVAFF; cdr3_nt: TGTGCCAGTAGTCCTCAGGGGACAGGGGTGGCTTTCTTT